This T cell receptor beta chain was captured by sequencing in a study of control samples from healthy donors and cancer patients. The data were produced by immunoSEQ multiplex PCR, yet TCRdb's version contains in-frame clones alone and is incomplete. The sample gives roughly 150,000 clones, 89% of which show up once; less than 5% is in the top ten. Germline-derived CDR1 and CDR2 are SGHVS and FQNEAQ. V was cut by 3 bases and J by 7 bases, with 9 bases left in between. The length of the CDR3 is 13 residues. The origin of this receptor is a man younger than 45 in good health. Material: blood. The chain uses TRBV7-8 and TRBJ2-2; perhaps TRBD2 as D (6 bases). The CDR3 region is CASSFGGIGELFF. The CDR3 bases are TGTGCCAGCAGCTTTGGGGGGATCGGGGAGCTGTTTTTT.